Below, 10 T cell receptor beta chains from the same sample are listed, as sequenced in a study of read filtering for tumor transcriptome and immune sequencing. This library used about 400 ng RNA and molecular barcoded adaptors spanning alpha/delta and beta/gamma chains. TCRdb reprocessed the reads via MiXCR and lists one record per CDR3 protein. The table includes roughly 18,000 distinct CDR3 sequences, approximately 20% detected once. The material sequenced was a population of CD138-negative cells sorted from bone marrow. Receptors originate from a donor at least 40 years old with multiple myeloma.

This clonotype was counted a few times. The rearrangement joins TRBV28 to TRBJ2-2; 11 bases agree with TRBD2. The CDR3 covers 17 residues. V lost 5 bases to trimming and J lost 3 bases; unmatched junction nucleotides: 8. The germline gives CDR1 MDHEN, CDR2 SYDVKM. Written as DNA, the CDR3 is TGTGCCAGCAGTCGACCCGGACTAGCGGGTTACACCGGGGAGCTGTTTTTT. Protein: CASSRPGLAGYTGELFF.

About this clonotype itself: A far larger clone is one nucleotide away, so this likely arose from a read error. This chain joins TRBV6-2 or TRBV6-3 and TRBJ2-1; 12 positions agree with TRBD2. V shed 6 bases, J shed 6 bases, and the junction held 3 bases outside the gene matches. The V gene's germline CDR1 is MNHEY and CDR2 SVGEGT. This CDR3 has 14 residues. CDR3 sequence: CASSASGRANEQFF. The CDR3, as DNA: TGTGCCAGCAGCGCTAGCGGGAGGGCCAATGAGCAGTTCTTC.

This clonotype is classed as medium-sized. The V gene is TRBV5-1, the J gene TRBJ1-1, with TRBD1 as a possible D gene (5 bases). The CDR3 runs 15 residues. The V and J ends lost 3 bases and 2 bases respectively, with 14 bases between them. Germline assignment: CDR1 SGHRS and CDR2 YFSETQ. CDR3 residues: CASSSRGLQNTEAFF. The CDR3 DNA sequence: TGCGCCAGCAGCTCCCGGGGACTACAAAACACTGAAGCTTTCTTT.

To note about this clonotype: Mismatch with germline at one junction end may stem from a read error. The chain is built from TRBV2 and TRBJ2-1; D perhaps matches TRBD2 (5 bases). This CDR3 has 14 residues. Germline CDR1 SNHLY, CDR2 FYNNEI. The CDR3 coding sequence is TGTGCCAGCGGCCTCGACTACTACTACAATGGGCAGTTCTTC. Translated: CASGLDYYYNGQFF.

DNA for the CDR3: TGTGCCAGCAGTGAAGCGTCAGGGTACGAGCAGTACTTC. It encodes CASSEASGYEQYF. J is TRBJ2-7 and V is TRBV2, with a tentative D call TRBD1 (5 bases). The CDR3 is 13 residues long. In germline, CDR1 is SNHLY, CDR2 FYNNEI. V dropped 0 bases and J dropped 4 bases, with 7 bases sitting between them.

By sample share, this clonotype is medium-sized (0.01 to 0.1%). CDR3 in amino acids: CASSSGLTNTEAFF. In DNA, the CDR3 is TGCGCCAGCAGCTCGGGACTAACGAACACTGAAGCTTTCTTT. The chain employs TRBV5-1 and TRBJ1-1; possibly TRBD1 for D (5 bases). The germline V gene encodes CDR1 SGHRS and CDR2 YFSETQ. The V and J ends lost 3 bases and 1 base respectively, with 10 bases between them. The CDR3 totals 14 residues.

This clonotype was seen a handful of times. The rearrangement links TRBV5-1 to TRBJ2-7; no firm D call. The CDR3 loop spans 11 amino acids. V lost 6 bases, J lost 7 bases, and 11 bases lay in between. Germline V CDR1 and CDR2: SGHRS, YFSETQ. The CDR3 is CASTLGLEQYF. In DNA form, the CDR3 reads TGCGCCAGCACCCTTGGCTTGGAGCAGTACTTC.

The chain employs TRBV29-1 and TRBJ2-5, with TRBD2 matching 9 bases. CDR1 and CDR2 (germline): SQVTM, ANQGSEA. This CDR3 spans 14 amino acids. The ends lost 2 bases at V and 4 bases at J; junction bases unmatched: 5. As DNA, the CDR3 is TGCAGCGTTGAAAGGCTAGCGGGACTAGAGACCCAGTACTTC. Translated: CSVERLAGLETQYF.

The CDR3 region has the DNA TGCAGTGCGATAGAGAGGCGGACTAGCGTTGGGACCCAGTACTTC. Translating it yields CSAIERRTSVGTQYF. V is TRBV20-1 and J is TRBJ2-5; 9 bases fit TRBD2. Germline CDR1 and CDR2: DFQATT and SNEGSKA (reference sequence). This CDR3 is built from 15 residues. With V trimmed by 6 bases and J by 7 bases, 15 bases remained unmatched.

The table lists this clonotype with many counts. The CDR3 loop is CAWSPPIDYNEQFF. The CDR3 DNA reads as TGTGCCTGGAGCCCCCCAATCGATTACAATGAGCAGTTCTTC. The chain couples TRBV30 to TRBJ2-1, with D uncertain. V lost 3 bases, J lost 4 bases, and 13 bases lay in between. Germline V gene sequence: CDR1 GTSNPN, CDR2 SVGIG (reference sequence). This CDR3 comprises 14 residues.